Following are 16 T cell receptor beta chains from one sample sequenced in a study of OX40 agonist ivuxolimab in advanced cancers. TCRdb's table, derived via immunoSEQ multiplex PCR, lists solely in-frame clones and lacks some. The table lists about 52,000 clones, 90% to 95% of them singletons. This sample comprised CD4+ or CD8+ T cells sorted from blood, obtained in a trial of the OX40 agonist ivuxolimab. All receptors derive from an adult with an advanced solid tumor such as melanoma, head and neck, liver or kidney cancer.

The chain combines TRBV7-9 with TRBJ2-2; D is unresolved. CDR3 length: 15 amino acids. The V and J ends lost 0 bases and 6 bases respectively, with 11 bases between them. Germline V CDR1 and CDR2: SEHNR, FQNEAQ (reference sequence). In DNA, the CDR3 is TGTGCCAGCAGCTTAGCCTCGGTGGGTTCCGGGGAGCTGTTTTTT. This codes for CASSLASVGSGELFF. Based on the CDR3 plus reference TRBV7-9 and TRBJ2-2, the full variable domain is DTGVSQNPRHKITKRGQNVTFRCDPISEHNRLYWYRQTLGQGPEFLTYFQNEAQLEKSRLLSDRFSAERPKGSFSTLEIQRTEQGDSAMYLCASSLASVGSGELFFGEGSRLTVL.

This chain links TRBV4-1 with TRBJ2-7, with D tentatively TRBD2 (6 bases). The CDR3 spans 15 residues. V was cut by 1 base and J by 1 base, with 11 bases left in between. The germline CDR1 and CDR2 sequences are MGHRA and YSYEKL. CDR3 DNA: TGCGCCAGCAGCCAAGCTACTAGCAGGTCCTACGAGCAGTACTTC. It specifies CASSQATSRSYEQYF.

CDR3 in DNA: TGTGCCAGCAGTTTACAGTTAGGGGTCTCCTACGAGCAGTACTTC. Protein product: CASSLQLGVSYEQYF. The chain uses TRBV27 and TRBJ2-7; tentative D call: TRBD1 (5 bases). V gave up 2 bases and J gave up 0 bases, with 11 bases separating them. CDR3 size: 15 residues. Germline lookup yields CDR1 MNHEY and CDR2 SMNVEV (reference sequence).

The V call is TRBV29-1, the J call TRBJ2-1; 7 nucleotides align to TRBD2. Unmatched junction bases numbered 3, after V lost 1 base and J lost 0 bases. This CDR3 has 15 amino acids. Germline V gene lookup returns CDR1 SQVTM and CDR2 ANQGSEA. The CDR3 here is CSVEGGGSSYNEQFF. The CDR3 DNA is TGCAGCGTTGAAGGGGGAGGGAGCTCCTACAATGAGCAGTTCTTC.

This chain uses TRBV9 with TRBJ2-7; D ambiguous. V was shortened by 0 bases and J by 3 bases, with 13 bases between the two germline ends. The CDR3 is 15 amino acids. The germline CDR1 and CDR2 sequences are SGDLS and YYNGEE. The DNA of the CDR3 is TGTGCCAGCAGCGTAGCCTTGGGCGACAACTACGAGCAGTACTTC. It yields the protein CASSVALGDNYEQYF.

The chain links TRBV27 to TRBJ2-7, with a possible D match to TRBD2 (6 bases). V was clipped by 4 bases and J by 3 bases, with 10 bases between them. The CDR3 has 13 residues. Germline V gene data show CDR1 as MNHEY and CDR2 as SMNVEV (reference sequence). The CDR3 here is CASSYRRDYEQYF. CDR3 in DNA: TGTGCCAGCAGTTACCGGAGGGACTACGAGCAGTACTTC.

Worth noting for this clone: The same CDR3 can be traced to other DNA sequences in this sample. V and J are TRBV7-9 and TRBJ1-5; D is uncertain. Germline V gene data show CDR1 as SEHNR and CDR2 as FQNEAQ (reference sequence). V lost 3 bases to trimming and J lost 5 bases, with 5 bases between them. The CDR3 is 12 residues long. CDR3 DNA sequence: TGTGCCAGCAGCTTCGGCGATCAGCCCCAGCATTTT. Protein sequence: CASSFGDQPQHF.

The chain uses TRBV6-1 and TRBJ2-7, with 7 bases aligning to TRBD1. The CDR3 loop spans 15 amino acids. Germline CDR1 reads MNHNS; CDR2 reads SASEGT. Trimming cost V 7 bases and J 3 bases; bases outside gene matches: 12. DNA of the CDR3: TGTGCCAGCATGGACGTCGGGACAGTCGGCTACGAGCAGTACTTC. As protein: CASMDVGTVGYEQYF.

The chain has TRBV11-3 and TRBJ2-1; no clear D gene. From germline, CDR1 is SGHNT and CDR2 YENEEA. The V end was cut by 4 bases, the J end by 5 bases, with 15 bases between. The CDR3 runs to 15 residues. The CDR3 nucleotides are TGTGCCAGCAGCTCTCTCGGGCAGATGGACAATGAGCAGTTCTTC. Translated, it gives CASSSLGQMDNEQFF. The full variable domain, completed using reference TRBV11-3 and TRBJ2-1, is EAGVVQSPRYKIIEKKQPVAFWCNPISGHNTLYWYLQNLGQGPELLIRYENEEAVDDSQLPKDRFSAERLKGVDSTLKIQPAELGDSAVYLCASSSLGQMDNEQFFGPGTRLTVL.

Comment on this clone: The sample holds other DNA sequences that translate to the same CDR3. The chain is built from TRBV19 and TRBJ2-7, with a possible D match to TRBD2 (5 bases). The V gene lost 1 base and the J gene lost 5 bases, with 9 bases spanning the gap. The CDR3 is made up of 13 amino acids. Germline V gene sequence: CDR1 LNHDA, CDR2 SQIVND (reference sequence). The CDR3 loop reads CASSIGSGNEQYF. In DNA, the CDR3 is TGTGCCAGTAGTATAGGCTCCGGGAACGAGCAGTACTTC.

The chain links TRBV6-5 to TRBJ1-2; a possible D gene is TRBD1 (5 bases). The V and J ends lost 7 bases and 6 bases respectively, with 9 bases between them. The CDR3 runs to 11 residues. The germline CDR1 and CDR2 sequences are MNHEY and SVGAGI. The CDR3, as DNA: TGTGCCAGCACGGGGGGAAATGGCTACACCTTC. Its protein product is CASTGGNGYTF.

The V gene is TRBV4-2, the J gene TRBJ1-1; D is ambiguous. Germline lookup yields CDR1 LGHNA and CDR2 YNFKEQ. V was clipped by 0 bases and J by 1 base, with 12 bases between them. The CDR3 consists of 16 residues. DNA of the CDR3: TGTGCCAGCAGCCAAGATCAACACAGTTCGAACACTGAAGCTTTCTTT. Its protein product is CASSQDQHSSNTEAFF.

A note on this clone: Other nucleotide sequences in the sample specify the same CDR3. The CDR3 DNA sequence: TGTGCCAGCAGTTGGACAGGGGTCTATGGCTACACCTTC. It is translated as CASSWTGVYGYTF. J is TRBJ1-2 and V is TRBV28; 9 bases align to TRBD1. The ends lost 4 bases at V and 4 bases at J; junction bases unmatched: 1. Looked up from germline, CDR1 is MDHEN and CDR2 is SYDVKM. This CDR3 has 13 amino acids.

The rearrangement uses TRBV5-1 and TRBJ2-4, with 7 bases lining up with TRBD1. The germline gives CDR1 SGHRS, CDR2 YFSETQ. V lost 4 bases, J lost 1 base, and 2 bases stayed unmatched. This CDR3 region has 14 residues. The CDR3, as DNA: TGCGCCAGCAGCCCGGGACAGGCCAAAAACATTCAGTACTTC. Residues: CASSPGQAKNIQYF.

The DNA for the CDR3 is TGTGCCAGCAGCCAAGAAACGGGACAGTCGAACACCGGGGAGCTGTTTTTT. Protein sequence: CASSQETGQSNTGELFF. The V call is TRBV14, the J call TRBJ2-2, with 7 positions matching TRBD1. V shed 0 bases, J shed 0 bases, and the junction held 4 bases outside the gene matches. Per germline, CDR1 SGHDN and CDR2 FVKESK. CDR3 size: 17 residues.

The genes are TRBV7-9 and TRBJ2-3; D gene unclear. The CDR3 contains 12 residues. Per the germline V gene, CDR1 is SEHNR and CDR2 is FQNEAQ (reference sequence). Deletions cut 6 bases from V and 3 bases from J, with 7 bases between. The CDR3 bases are TGTGCCAGCAGGAGAGGTACAGATACGCAGTATTTT. The encoded protein is CASRRGTDTQYF. Full variable domain (remainder filled in from reference TRBV7-9 and TRBJ2-3): DTGVSQNPRHKITKRGQNVTFRCDPISEHNRLYWYRQTLGQGPEFLTYFQNEAQLEKSRLLSDRFSAERPKGSFSTLEIQRTEQGDSAMYLCASRRGTDTQYFGPGTRLTVL.